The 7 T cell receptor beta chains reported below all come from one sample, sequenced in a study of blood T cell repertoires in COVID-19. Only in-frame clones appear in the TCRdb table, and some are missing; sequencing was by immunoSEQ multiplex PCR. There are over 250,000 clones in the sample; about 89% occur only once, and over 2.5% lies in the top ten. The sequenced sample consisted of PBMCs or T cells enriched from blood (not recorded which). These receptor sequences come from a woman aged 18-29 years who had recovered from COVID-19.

The CDR3 coding sequence is TGCGCCAGCAGATGGAGGGGAAGCGGTTATGGCTACACCTTC. Translated, it gives CASRWRGSGYGYTF. J is TRBJ1-2 and V is TRBV5-1, with D possibly matching TRBD1 (5 bases). Per the germline V gene, CDR1 is SGHRS and CDR2 is YFSETQ. This CDR3 has 14 amino acids. V lost 5 bases to trimming and J lost 5 bases, with 16 bases between them.

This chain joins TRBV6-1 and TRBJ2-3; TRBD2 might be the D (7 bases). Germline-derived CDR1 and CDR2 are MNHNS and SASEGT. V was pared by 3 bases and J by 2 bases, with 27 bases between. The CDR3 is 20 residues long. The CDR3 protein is CASSDSMGGGGREITDTQYF. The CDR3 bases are TGTGCCAGCAGTGATTCGATGGGGGGGGGCGGCAGAGAAATCACAGATACGCAGTATTTT.

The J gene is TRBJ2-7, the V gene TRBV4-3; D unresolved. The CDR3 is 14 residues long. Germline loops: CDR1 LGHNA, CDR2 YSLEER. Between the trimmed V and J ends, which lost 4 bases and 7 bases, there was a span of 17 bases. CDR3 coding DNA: TGCGCCAGCAGCCTAGAGAGACCAGCGCATGAGCAGTACTTC. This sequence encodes CASSLERPAHEQYF.

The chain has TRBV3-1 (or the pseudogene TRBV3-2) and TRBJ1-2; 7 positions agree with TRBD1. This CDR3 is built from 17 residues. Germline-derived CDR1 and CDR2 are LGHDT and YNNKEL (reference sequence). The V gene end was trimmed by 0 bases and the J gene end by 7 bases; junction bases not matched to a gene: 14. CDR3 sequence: CASSQDVPTGTVGGYTF. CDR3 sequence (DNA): TGTGCCAGCAGCCAAGACGTCCCAACCGGGACAGTTGGTGGCTACACCTTC.

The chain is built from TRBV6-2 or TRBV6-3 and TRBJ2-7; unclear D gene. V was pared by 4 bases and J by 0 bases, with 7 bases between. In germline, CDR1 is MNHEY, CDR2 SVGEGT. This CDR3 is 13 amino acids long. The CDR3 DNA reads TGTGCCAGCAGTTGGGCAGACTCCTACGAGCAGTACTTC. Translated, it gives CASSWADSYEQYF.

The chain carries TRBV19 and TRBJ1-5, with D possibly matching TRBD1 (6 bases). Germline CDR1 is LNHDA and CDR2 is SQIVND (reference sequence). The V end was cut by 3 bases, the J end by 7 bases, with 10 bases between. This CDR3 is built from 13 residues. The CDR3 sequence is CASSISGEQPQHF. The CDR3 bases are TGTGCCAGTAGTATTTCAGGGGAACAGCCCCAGCATTTT. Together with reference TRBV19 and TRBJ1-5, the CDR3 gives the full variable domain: DGGITQSPKYLFRKEGQNVTLSCEQNLNHDAMYWYRQDPGQGLRLIYYSQIVNDFQKGDIAEGYSVSREKKESFPLTVTSAQKNPTAFYLCASSISGEQPQHFGDGTRLSIL.

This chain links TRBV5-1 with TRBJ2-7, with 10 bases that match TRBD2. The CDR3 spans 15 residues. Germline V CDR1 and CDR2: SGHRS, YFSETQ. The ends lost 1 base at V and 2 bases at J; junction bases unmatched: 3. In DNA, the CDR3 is TGCGCCAGCAGCTTGTCTAGCGGGGGTCCCTACGAGCAGTACTTC. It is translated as CASSLSSGGPYEQYF.